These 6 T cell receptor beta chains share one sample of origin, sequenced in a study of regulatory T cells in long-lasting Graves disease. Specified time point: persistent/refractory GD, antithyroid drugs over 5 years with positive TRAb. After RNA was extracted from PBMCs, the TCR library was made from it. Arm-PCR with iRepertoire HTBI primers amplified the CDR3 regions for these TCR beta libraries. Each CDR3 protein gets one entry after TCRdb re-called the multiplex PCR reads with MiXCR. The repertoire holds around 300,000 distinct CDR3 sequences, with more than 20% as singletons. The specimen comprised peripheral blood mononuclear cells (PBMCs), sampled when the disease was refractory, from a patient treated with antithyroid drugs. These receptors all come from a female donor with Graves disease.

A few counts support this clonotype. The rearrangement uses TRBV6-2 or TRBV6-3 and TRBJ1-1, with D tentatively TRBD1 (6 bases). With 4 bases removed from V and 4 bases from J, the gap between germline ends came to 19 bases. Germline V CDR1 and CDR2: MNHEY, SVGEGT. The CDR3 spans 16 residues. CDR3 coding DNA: TGTGCCAGCAGTTTTGTAGGGGTCCGAGGGGGCACTGAAGCTTTCTTT. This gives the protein CASSFVGVRGGTEAFF.

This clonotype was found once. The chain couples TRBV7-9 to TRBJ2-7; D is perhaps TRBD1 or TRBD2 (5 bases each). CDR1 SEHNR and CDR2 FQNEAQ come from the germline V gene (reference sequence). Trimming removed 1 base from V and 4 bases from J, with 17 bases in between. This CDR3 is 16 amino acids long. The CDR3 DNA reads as TGTGCCAGCAGCTTAGTGGGGGTGGCCCCTTCTTACGAGCAGTACTTC. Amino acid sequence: CASSLVGVAPSYEQYF.

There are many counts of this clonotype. This CDR3 reads CSAGQYNSPLHF. In DNA form, the CDR3 reads TGCAGTGCTGGACAGTATAATTCACCCCTCCACTTT. The chain carries TRBV20-1 and TRBJ1-6; D might be TRBD1 (6 bases). The CDR3 spans 12 residues. CDR1 DFQATT and CDR2 SNEGSKA come from the germline V gene (reference sequence). Deletions cut 5 bases from V and 4 bases from J, with 6 bases between.

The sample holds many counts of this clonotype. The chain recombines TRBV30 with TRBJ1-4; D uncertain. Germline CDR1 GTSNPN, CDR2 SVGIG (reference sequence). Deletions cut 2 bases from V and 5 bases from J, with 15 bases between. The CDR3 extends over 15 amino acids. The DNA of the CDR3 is TGTGCCTGGAGTAACGAGGGAAGGAAGAATGAAAAACTGTTTTTT. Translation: CAWSNEGRKNEKLFF.

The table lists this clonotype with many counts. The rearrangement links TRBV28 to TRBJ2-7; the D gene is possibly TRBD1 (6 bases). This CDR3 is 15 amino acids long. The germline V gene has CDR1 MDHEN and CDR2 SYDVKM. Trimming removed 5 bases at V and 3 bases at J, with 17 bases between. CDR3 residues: CASSPYRVTDYEQYF. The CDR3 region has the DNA TGTGCCAGCAGTCCTTACAGGGTAACGGACTACGAGCAGTACTTC. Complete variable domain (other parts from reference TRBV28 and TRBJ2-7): DVKVTQSSRYLVKRTGEKVFLECVQDMDHENMFWYRQDPGLGLRLIYFSYDVKMKEKGDIPEGYSVSREKKERFSLILESASTNQTSMYLCASSPYRVTDYEQYFGPGTRLTVT.

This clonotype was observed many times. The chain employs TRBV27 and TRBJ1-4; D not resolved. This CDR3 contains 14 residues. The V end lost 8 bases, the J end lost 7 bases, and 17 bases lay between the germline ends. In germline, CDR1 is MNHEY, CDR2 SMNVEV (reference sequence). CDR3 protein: CASRGSNRFEKLFF. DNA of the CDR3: TGTGCCAGCCGAGGGTCTAATAGATTTGAAAAACTGTTTTTT.